Below, 30 T cell receptor beta chains from the same sample are listed, as sequenced in a study of T cells in Graves' hyperthyroidism and ophthalmopathy. Amplification of TCR beta CDR3 regions used RNA as the template. HTBI primers were the set used in a first-round RT-PCR of the TCR CDR3. TCRdb reprocessed the multiplex PCR reads via MiXCR and lists one record per CDR3 protein. The table lists about 610,000 distinct CDR3 sequences, 40% to 55% of them singletons. Sequencing was performed on peripheral blood or thyroid tissue (not recorded which). These receptors came from a woman aged 18 to 35 with Graves' hyperthyroidism.

This clonotype was detected many times. The V gene is TRBV14, the J gene TRBJ2-7, with no clear D. This CDR3 is built from 13 residues. V shed 0 bases and J shed 3 bases, with 6 bases lying between them. Germline V lookup: CDR1 SGHDN, CDR2 FVKESK. The CDR3 DNA is TGTGCCAGCAGCCAAGAAATGGGCTACGAGCAGTACTTC. It translates to CASSQEMGYEQYF.

J is TRBJ2-1 and V is TRBV10-3, with 14 positions matching TRBD2. The germline gives CDR1 ENHRY, CDR2 SYGVKD. With V trimmed by 6 bases and J by 10 bases, 8 bases remained unmatched. The CDR3 covers 15 residues. Here the CDR3 reads CAIRNGTSGSREQFF. As DNA, the CDR3 is TGTGCCATCAGAAATGGGACTAGCGGGAGTAGGGAGCAGTTCTTC.

This clonotype was recorded at least ten times. The V call is TRBV5-1, the J call TRBJ1-6; D not certain. Germline V lookup: CDR1 SGHRS, CDR2 YFSETQ. Trimming took off 0 bases at V and 10 bases at J, with 8 bases between the two ends. This CDR3 has 13 amino acids. In DNA, the CDR3 is TGCGCCAGCAGCTTGGTTCTCGGGTCACCCCTCCACTTT. This gives the protein CASSLVLGSPLHF.

This chain's CDR3 is CSARDYGLAGVQETQYF. CDR3 bases: TGCAGTGCTAGAGATTATGGGCTAGCGGGAGTACAAGAGACCCAGTACTTC. The chain has TRBV20-1 and TRBJ2-5; 10 bases fit TRBD2. V lost 0 bases and J lost 2; bases outside the gene matches: 9. Germline lookup yields CDR1 DFQATT and CDR2 SNEGSKA (reference sequence). This CDR3 region has 17 residues.

CDR3 sequence reads: CAISERTTNSPLHF. Written as DNA, the CDR3 is TGTGCCATCAGTGAGCGGACAACTAATTCACCCCTCCACTTT. This sequence joins TRBV10-3 and TRBJ1-6; tentative D call: TRBD1 (5 bases). This CDR3 is built from 14 residues. Trimming removed 2 bases at V and 6 bases at J, with 8 bases between. Germline assignment: CDR1 ENHRY and CDR2 SYGVKD.

This clonotype was picked up many times. The V gene is TRBV20-1, the J gene TRBJ1-2, with TRBD1 identical over 7 bases. Germline loops: CDR1 DFQATT, CDR2 SNEGSKA (reference sequence). Trimming removed 4 bases from V and 0 bases from J; junction bases left unmatched: 2. CDR3 size: 13 residues. This CDR3 reads CSATGTANYGYTF. CDR3 coding DNA: TGCAGTGCTACGGGGACAGCTAACTATGGCTACACCTTC.

On this clonotype itself: A single base separates this from a much larger clone, so it may be a read error. The chain employs TRBV7-2 and TRBJ1-1, with D unclear. Germline V gives CDR1 SGHTA, CDR2 FQGNSA. V was clipped by 8 bases and J by 0 bases, with 13 bases between them. The CDR3 loop spans 14 amino acids. The CDR3, as DNA: TGTGCCAGCTGCTATCTAGTAATGAACACTGAAGCTTTCTTT. Translating gives CASCYLVMNTEAFF.

In its sample, this clonotype was seen many times. The chain has TRBV4-1 and TRBJ1-1, with D uncertain. Germline V gives CDR1 MGHRA, CDR2 YSYEKL. V lost 0 bases to trimming and J lost 2 bases, with 10 bases between them. This CDR3 is 15 amino acids long. The CDR3: CASSQELTSNTEAFF. CDR3 DNA sequence: TGCGCCAGCAGCCAAGAATTAACATCCAACACTGAAGCTTTCTTT.

The gene calls are TRBV5-1 and TRBJ2-7; 8 bases map to TRBD2. The CDR3 is 15 residues long. CDR1 and CDR2 (germline): SGHRS, YFSETQ. The ends lost 1 base at V and 0 bases at J; junction bases unmatched: 3. The CDR3 here is CASSLRSGGSYEQYF. The CDR3, as DNA: TGCGCCAGCAGCTTGAGAAGCGGGGGCTCCTACGAGCAGTACTTC. The full variable domain, in which reference TRBV5-1 and TRBJ2-7 provide the parts outside the CDR3, is KAGVTQTPRYLIKTRGQQVTLSCSPISGHRSVSWYQQTPGQGLQFLFEYFSETQRNKGNFPGRFSGRQFSNSRSEMNVSTLELGDSALYLCASSLRSGGSYEQYFGPGTRLTVT.

V gene TRBV24-1 combines with J gene TRBJ2-7; 8 bases map to TRBD2. From germline, CDR1 is KGHDR and CDR2 SFDVKD. This CDR3 is built from 15 residues. V lost 5 bases and J lost 2; bases outside the gene matches: 7. The CDR3 loop is CATSASPGGPYEQYF. In nucleotides, the CDR3 is TGTGCCACCAGTGCTAGTCCGGGAGGGCCCTACGAGCAGTACTTC.

As for this clonotype: This may be a read error: a much more frequent sequence differs by one nucleotide. V usage is TRBV7-6 and J usage is TRBJ2-7, with D hard to call. The CDR3 length is 14 residues. Germline loops: CDR1 SGHVS, CDR2 FNYEAQ. CDR3 bases: TGCGCCAGCAGCTTTGGGGAACCATCCTACGAGCAGTACTTC. Its translation is CASSFGEPSYEQYF. Combining the CDR3 with reference TRBV7-6 and TRBJ2-7 gives the whole variable domain GAGVSQSPRYKVTKRGQDVALRCDPISGHVSLYWYRQALGQGPEFLTYFNYEAQQDKSGLPNDRFSAERPEGSISTLTIQRTEQRDSAMYRCASSFGEPSYEQYFGPGTRLTVT.

The chain is built from TRBV29-1 and TRBJ2-3; perhaps D is TRBD1 or TRBD2 (5 bases each). V lost 3 bases and J lost 4, with 11 bases in between. The CDR3 extends over 13 amino acids. Germline lookup yields CDR1 SQVTM and CDR2 ANQGSEA. CDR3 residues: CSVDFQGPDTQYF. For the CDR3, the DNA is TGCAGCGTTGATTTTCAGGGACCAGATACGCAGTATTTT.

This rearrangement joins TRBV29-1 to TRBJ1-1; TRBD1 aligns across 10 bases. Looked up from germline, CDR1 is SQVTM and CDR2 is ANQGSEA. V dropped 6 bases and J dropped 4; count of bases not matched to a gene: 8. The CDR3 is made up of 14 amino acids. CDR3 in DNA: TGCAGCGTCTGGGACAGGGGATTTGTCACTGAAGCTTTCTTT. It translates to CSVWDRGFVTEAFF.

V and J are TRBV7-4 and TRBJ2-1; possible D gene TRBD2, 7 bases. CDR3 size: 16 residues. V shed 5 bases and J shed 3 bases, with 17 bases lying between them. Germline V gene data show CDR1 as SGHVT and CDR2 as SQSDAQ. CDR3 bases: TGTGCCAGCAGCGTAGAGGGGGGGGAGATCTACAATGAGCAGTTCTTC. Its translation: CASSVEGGEIYNEQFF.

The CDR3 DNA follows: TGTGCCAGCAGCTTAAGTTTTGGCTACGAGCAGTACTTC. This codes for CASSLSFGYEQYF. The chain uses TRBV7-9 and TRBJ2-7; D not certain. Germline loops: CDR1 SEHNR, CDR2 FQNEAQ (reference sequence). Trimming pared 2 bases from V and 3 bases from J, leaving 8 bases between. CDR3 length equals 13 residues.

Concerning this clonotype: This may be a read error: a much more frequent sequence differs by one nucleotide. V gene TRBV24-1 combines with J gene TRBJ2-7, with TRBD1 as a possible D gene (6 bases). Trimming removed 4 bases at V and 8 bases at J, with 11 bases between. This CDR3 is 12 amino acids long. CDR1 and CDR2 from the germline V gene are KGHDR and SFDVKD. DNA of the CDR3: TGTGCCACCAGTGACAGGGACAATAAGCAGTACTTC. Its translation: CATSDRDNKQYF.

This sequence joins TRBV29-1 and TRBJ1-1; D perhaps matches TRBD1 (5 bases). The CDR3 has 15 amino acids. Trimming took 6 bases from V and 0 from J, leaving 17 bases between them. CDR1 SQVTM and CDR2 ANQGSEA come from the germline V gene. The CDR3 loop reads CSVLQGKGMNTEAFF. The DNA of the CDR3 is TGCAGCGTACTCCAGGGAAAGGGAATGAACACTGAAGCTTTCTTT.

The table lists this clonotype with many counts. V usage is TRBV7-3 and J usage is TRBJ1-1, with 7 bases fitting TRBD1. Germline-derived CDR1 and CDR2 are SGHTA and FQGTGA. The length of the CDR3 is 13 residues. With 5 bases clipped from V and 4 bases from J, the junction kept 4 bases outside the gene matches. The CDR3: CASSPTGSTEAFF. DNA of the CDR3: TGTGCCAGCAGCCCGACAGGGAGCACTGAAGCTTTCTTT.

This clonotype has only a few counts. The chain joins TRBV6-2 or TRBV6-3 to TRBJ2-6; D is unclear. CDR1 and CDR2 from the germline V gene are MNHEY and SVGEGT. V was pared by 2 bases and J by 4 bases, with 6 bases between. There are 14 residues in the CDR3. This CDR3 is CASSYGLGANVLTF. The CDR3 nucleotides are TGTGCCAGCAGTTACGGCCTAGGGGCCAACGTCCTGACTTTC.

The chain is built from TRBV29-1 and TRBJ2-7, with 9 bases that match TRBD1. The better agreement between TRBJ2-1 and the DNA end casts doubt on the J call. Per the germline V gene, CDR1 is SQVTM and CDR2 is ANQGSEA. The CDR3 consists of 15 residues. The chain's CDR3 is CSVGITGTGSVEQFF. The CDR3 region has the DNA TGCAGCGTAGGAATTACCGGGACAGGGTCCGTTGAGCAGTTCTTC.

This clonotype was seen more than once but under ten times. The rearrangement joins TRBV18 to TRBJ1-5; D possibly corresponds to TRBD1 (5 bases). The V end lost 3 bases, the J end lost 7 bases, and 10 bases lay between the germline ends. Germline V gene lookup returns CDR1 KGHSH and CDR2 LQKENI. The CDR3 length is 13 residues. CDR3 residues: CASSPSGAQPQHF. The CDR3 DNA reads TGTGCCAGCTCACCTTCCGGGGCCCAGCCCCAGCATTTT.

This clonotype was counted at least ten times. The gene calls are TRBV9 and TRBJ2-7, with a weak D call TRBD2 (6 bases). Trimming shortened V by 3 bases and J by 2 bases, and 12 bases separated the two germline ends. This CDR3 comprises 14 residues. Per germline, CDR1 SGDLS and CDR2 YYNGEE. The CDR3 spells CASSAGDVAYEQYF. DNA for the CDR3: TGTGCCAGCAGCGCGGGAGACGTGGCCTACGAGCAGTACTTC.

This clonotype was picked up many times. A single base separates this from a much larger clone, so it may be a read error. This chain joins TRBV25-1 and TRBJ1-5; no firm D call. The germline gives CDR1 MGHDK, CDR2 SYGVNS. Trimming removed 4 bases at V and 6 bases at J, with 10 bases between. This CDR3 has 13 amino acids. The CDR3 DNA follows: TGTGCCAGCAGTGGATCAGGTTTTCAGCCCCAGCATTTT. It encodes CASSGSGFQPQHF.

The chain recombines TRBV12-3 or TRBV12-4 with TRBJ2-3, with D possibly TRBD2 on 5 matching bases. V gave up 7 bases and J gave up 6 bases, with 11 bases separating them. CDR3 size: 12 residues. CDR3 in amino acids: CASKGWRDTQYF. DNA of the CDR3: TGTGCCAGCAAAGGGTGGAGGGATACGCAGTATTTT.

The rearrangement uses TRBV20-1 and TRBJ2-5, with D maybe TRBD2 (6 bases). The DNA end is more similar to TRBJ2-1, so the J call may be wrong. The CDR3 consists of 15 residues. Per the germline V gene, CDR1 is DFQATT and CDR2 is SNEGSKA (reference sequence). The CDR3 sequence: CSATPPRLAYNEQFF. The CDR3 DNA sequence: TGCAGTGCTACGCCTCCGAGACTAGCCTACAATGAGCAGTTCTTC.

The J gene is TRBJ1-6, the V gene TRBV7-2, with a possible D match to TRBD1 (5 bases). Trimming took 5 bases from V and 10 from J, leaving 18 bases between them. The CDR3 is 15 amino acids. Looked up from germline, CDR1 is SGHTA and CDR2 is FQGNSA. CDR3 amino acids: CASSQDPGRESPLHF. The CDR3, as DNA: TGTGCCAGCAGCCAAGATCCAGGGAGGGAATCACCCCTCCACTTT.

This clonotype was detected many times. The J gene is TRBJ2-7, the V gene TRBV29-1; D remains ambiguous. Looked up from germline, CDR1 is SQVTM and CDR2 is ANQGSEA. This CDR3 is built from 12 residues. The V gene lost 4 bases and the J gene lost 5 bases, with 12 bases spanning the gap. The CDR3 is CSVGYGPNEQYF. As DNA, the CDR3 is TGCAGCGTTGGGTACGGACCCAACGAGCAGTACTTC.

This clonotype was detected ten times or more. CDR3 in amino acids: CASSWGQTNTGELFF. In DNA, the CDR3 is TGTGCCAGCAGCTGGGGACAGACGAACACCGGGGAGCTGTTTTTT. The chain is built from TRBV5-4 and TRBJ2-2; the match to TRBD1 covers 7 bases. Trimming removed 3 bases from V and 0 bases from J; junction bases left unmatched: 2. CDR3 length equals 15 residues. Germline V gene lookup returns CDR1 SGHNT and CDR2 YYREEE (reference sequence). Full variable domain (remainder filled in from reference TRBV5-4 and TRBJ2-2): ETGVTQSPTHLIKTRGQQVTLRCSSQSGHNTVSWYQQALGQGPQFIFQYYREEENGRGNFPPRFSGLQFPNYSSELNVNALELDDSALYLCASSWGQTNTGELFFGEGSRLTVL.

This clonotype was seen many times. V usage is TRBV12-3 or TRBV12-4 and J usage is TRBJ2-7; perhaps TRBD2 as D (6 bases). Trimming stripped 8 bases from V and 2 bases from J, with 13 bases between. This CDR3 has 13 residues. Written as DNA, the CDR3 is TGTGCCAGCCGGTGGCGGGGCACCTACGAGCAGTACTTC. Protein sequence: CASRWRGTYEQYF.

A remark on this clonotype: Germline is not matched at one junction end, which may reflect a read error. The chain recombines TRBV5-6 with TRBJ2-7; 10 bases align to TRBD2. Germline assignment: CDR1 SGHDT and CDR2 YYEEEE. This CDR3 contains 16 residues. DNA of the CDR3: TGTGCCAGCAGCTTGATTAGCGGGAGGAGTACCGGGGAGCTGTACTTC. Residues: CASSLISGRSTGELYF. Based on the CDR3 plus reference TRBV5-6 and TRBJ2-7, the full variable domain is DAGVTQSPTHLIKTRGQQVTLRCSPKSGHDTVSWYQQALGQGPQFIFQYYEEEERQRGNFPDRFSGHQFPNYSSELNVNALLLGDSALYLCASSLISGRSTGELYFGPGTRLTVT.